The next 17 T cell receptor beta chains were all read from a single sample in a study of cytomegalovirus exposure and HLA in healthy donors. A multiplex PCR was run with 60 Vbeta primers and 13 Jbeta primers. Sequencing was performed with immunoSEQ multiplex PCR; in TCRdb, only in-frame clones are kept and a portion is missing. This table holds a few hundred thousand clones, 80% to 90% found once. Sequencing used PBMCs. The origin of the receptors is a man aged 30 to 45 in good health and CMV-seronegative.

This chain connects TRBV6-5 to TRBJ2-1; 9 positions agree with TRBD1. The CDR3 consists of 14 residues. Germline-derived CDR1 and CDR2 are MNHEY and SVGAGI. V was pared by 5 bases and J by 8 bases, with 7 bases of the junction left unmatched. CDR3 protein: CASSGTGQGHEQFF. The CDR3 bases are TGTGCCAGCAGTGGCACGGGACAGGGACATGAGCAGTTCTTC.

The genes are TRBV6-5 and TRBJ2-2; TRBD1 matches at 9 bases. J lost 4 bases, V lost 0 bases, and 0 bases had no gene match. The CDR3 is made up of 15 amino acids. Germline loops: CDR1 MNHEY, CDR2 SVGAGI. In DNA, the CDR3 is TGTGCCAGCAGTTACTCGGGACAGGGCACCGGGGAGCTGTTTTTT. Translation: CASSYSGQGTGELFF.

The chain uses TRBV2 and TRBJ2-5, with 16 bases matching TRBD2. CDR1 and CDR2 from the germline V gene are SNHLY and FYNNEI. This CDR3 region has 15 residues. J was trimmed by 8 bases and V by 6 bases; bases with no gene match: 6. The CDR3 sequence: CASRGTSGGALTQYF. The DNA for the CDR3 is TGTGCCAGCAGAGGGACTAGCGGGGGGGCCTTAACCCAGTACTTC.

A single count supports this clone. The V and J genes are TRBV5-1 and TRBJ1-1; TRBD1 matches at 9 bases. This CDR3 has 15 amino acids. The germline gives CDR1 SGHRS, CDR2 YFSETQ. V lost 4 bases, J lost 1 base, and 5 bases stayed unmatched. The CDR3 reads CASSDRTGENTEAFF. As DNA, the CDR3 is TGCGCCAGCAGCGACAGGACAGGGGAGAACACTGAAGCTTTCTTT.

The V gene is TRBV28, the J gene TRBJ1-2; 8 bases match TRBD1. Germline assignment: CDR1 MDHEN and CDR2 SYDVKM. The CDR3 contains 15 residues. Losses at the gene ends were 4 bases for V and 0 bases for J; bases not matched to a gene: 4. This chain's CDR3 is CASSSTGGANYGYTF. The DNA of the CDR3 is TGTGCCAGCAGTTCCACAGGGGGAGCTAACTATGGCTACACCTTC.

The chain recombines TRBV2 with TRBJ2-7; possibly TRBD2 for D (6 bases). The CDR3 sequence is 12 residues long. V lost 1 base to trimming and J lost 9 bases, with 10 bases between them. The V gene's germline CDR1 is SNHLY and CDR2 FYNNEI. CDR3 region: CASSEGVGGQYF. In nucleotides, the CDR3 is TGTGCCAGCAGTGAAGGGGTCGGGGGGCAGTACTTC.

The gene calls are TRBV27 and TRBJ1-2; 9 bases agree with TRBD1. The J segment lost 4 bases and the V segment lost 5 bases, leaving 8 bases of the junction unmatched. This CDR3 is 15 amino acids long. Germline loops: CDR1 MNHEY, CDR2 SMNVEV (reference sequence). The CDR3 DNA reads TGTGCCAGCAGTAACCTGGACAGGGGTGGCTATGGCTACACCTTC. Its protein is CASSNLDRGGYGYTF.

The chain combines TRBV7-9 with TRBJ2-1; possible D gene TRBD2, 6 bases. This CDR3 is built from 12 residues. Germline CDR1 reads SEHNR; CDR2 reads FQNEAQ (reference sequence). Trimming shortened V by 5 bases and J by 8 bases, and 10 bases separated the two germline ends. CDR3 loop: CASSLGGDEQFF. The CDR3 coding sequence is TGTGCCAGCAGCCTGGGGGGAGATGAGCAGTTCTTC.

The rearrangement links TRBV5-4 to TRBJ2-1, with TRBD1 matching 7 bases. Per germline, CDR1 SGHNT and CDR2 YYREEE (reference sequence). V was pared by 5 bases and J by 3 bases, with 5 bases of the junction left unmatched. The CDR3 contains 14 residues. CDR3 loop: CASRPGQNYNEQFF. CDR3 DNA: TGTGCCAGCAGGCCGGGACAGAACTACAATGAGCAGTTCTTC.

V usage is TRBV10-3 and J usage is TRBJ2-5, with 10 bases matching TRBD2. Matching the DNA end better, TRBJ2-7 makes the J call doubtful. The CDR3 is made up of 16 amino acids. Looked up from germline, CDR1 is ENHRY and CDR2 is SYGVKD. The CDR3 nucleotides read TGTGCCACCACGTTCAGCGGGGGGGCCGAAGGCTACGAGCAGTACTTC. It encodes CATTFSGGAEGYEQYF.

This chain links TRBV2 with TRBJ2-7; D perhaps matches TRBD1 (6 bases). With 6 bases removed from V and 5 bases from J, the gap between germline ends came to 11 bases. Germline lookup yields CDR1 SNHLY and CDR2 FYNNEI. The CDR3 consists of 12 residues. DNA of the CDR3: TGTGCCAGCAGGAACAGGGTCGACGAGCAGTACTTC. Its protein product is CASRNRVDEQYF. Full variable domain (remainder filled in from reference TRBV2 and TRBJ2-7): EPEVTQTPSHQVTQMGQEVILRCVPISNHLYFYWYRQILGQKVEFLVSFYNNEISEKSEIFDDQFSVERPDGSNFTLKIRSTKLEDSAMYFCASRNRVDEQYFGPGTRLTVT.

V gene TRBV9 combines with J gene TRBJ1-2; 8 bases match TRBD1. V lost 3 bases to trimming and J lost 2 bases; unmatched junction nucleotides: 6. Per the germline V gene, CDR1 is SGDLS and CDR2 is YYNGEE. The CDR3 length is 15 residues. The chain's CDR3 is CASSAGQGRNYGYTF. DNA for the CDR3: TGTGCCAGCAGCGCCGGACAGGGACGAAACTATGGCTACACCTTC.

The rearrangement joins TRBV6-6 to TRBJ1-1, with 11 bases matching TRBD1. Unmatched junction bases numbered 11, after V lost 7 bases and J lost 4 bases. CDR1 MNHNY and CDR2 SVGAGI come from the germline V gene (reference sequence). This CDR3 contains 16 residues. CDR3 sequence (DNA): TGTGCCAGCACCCGCCTAACCGGGACAGGGGGCACTGAAGCTTTCTTT. Translated, it gives CASTRLTGTGGTEAFF.

The rearrangement joins TRBV5-4 to TRBJ2-7; 9 bases are a match to TRBD1. V was pared by 4 bases and J by 2 bases, with 7 bases of the junction left unmatched. This CDR3 has 15 amino acids. Germline V gene lookup returns CDR1 SGHNT and CDR2 YYREEE (reference sequence). DNA of the CDR3: TGTGCCAGCAGCCACCCCGGGACAGGGACCTACGAGCAGTACTTC. Translated: CASSHPGTGTYEQYF.

J is TRBJ2-1 and V is TRBV10-3; 7 nucleotides align to TRBD1. The junction had 3 bases not matched to a gene; V was cut back by 2 bases and J by 8 bases. The CDR3 totals 13 residues. Germline V gene lookup returns CDR1 ENHRY and CDR2 SYGVKD. The CDR3 here is CAISEAGTDEQFF. In nucleotides, the CDR3 is TGTGCCATCAGTGAGGCAGGGACAGATGAGCAGTTCTTC.

In nucleotides, the CDR3 is TGTGCCAGCAGCCAAGAGATTACGACTAGCGGGGGGGGAGACACAGATACGCAGTATTTT. This encodes CASSQEITTSGGGDTDTQYF. This rearrangement joins TRBV4-2 to TRBJ2-3; TRBD2 matches at 14 bases. Germline values: CDR1 LGHNA, CDR2 YNFKEQ. The CDR3 sequence is 20 residues long. The V segment lost 0 bases and the J segment 2 bases; nucleotides outside the gene matches: 10.

The V and J genes are TRBV5-1 and TRBJ2-3; TRBD1 might be the D (7 bases). The CDR3 is made up of 17 amino acids. The ends were cut back, 0 bases at V and 1 base at J, with 15 bases in the middle. Germline V lookup: CDR1 SGHRS, CDR2 YFSETQ. The CDR3 here is CASSLESPRGGTDTQYF. DNA of the CDR3: TGCGCCAGCAGCTTGGAGAGCCCCAGGGGGGGCACAGATACGCAGTATTTT.